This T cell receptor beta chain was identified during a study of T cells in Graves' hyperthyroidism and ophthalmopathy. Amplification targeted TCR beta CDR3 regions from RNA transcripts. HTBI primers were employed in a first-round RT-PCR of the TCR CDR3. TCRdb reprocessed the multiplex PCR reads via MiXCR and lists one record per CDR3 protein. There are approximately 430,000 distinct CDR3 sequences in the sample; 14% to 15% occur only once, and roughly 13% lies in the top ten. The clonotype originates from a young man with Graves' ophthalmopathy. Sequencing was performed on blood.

The CDR3 region has the DNA TGCGCCAGCAGCCAAGATCGAAGAGTTGCGGGAAGGCCCTCAGATGAGACCCAGTACTTC. This gives the protein CASSQDRRVAGRPSDETQYF. V gene TRBV4-1 combines with J gene TRBJ2-5, with D possibly being TRBD2 (6 bases). Germline lookup yields CDR1 MGHRA and CDR2 YSYEKL. This CDR3 comprises 20 residues. The germline V and J ends were trimmed by 0 bases and 5 bases, with 28 bases remaining between them.